This TCR beta chain appears in the sequencing data of a study of early T cells in non-severe SARS-CoV-2 infection. Study overall: Bulk RNA isolated from unsorted whole blood underwent sequencing; chains were not paired.

This clonotype was seen repeatedly, ten times or more. Its antigen is as yet unknown. Points from the study as a whole: Private and CD4 specificities were missed by VDJdb matching, skewed to anti-spike CD8.

V gave up 1 base and J gave up 6 bases, with 13 bases separating them. The CDR3 has 14 residues. Germline CDR1 reads SGHAT; CDR2 reads FQNNGV. Separate cDNA molecules each had unique molecular identifiers attached to them. MiXCR was run by TCRdb on the 5' RACE reads, yielding one entry per CDR3 protein. The sample comprises roughly 34,000 distinct CDR3 sequences, under 5.5% of which are singletons, and just under 8% rests with the top ten. This TCR was sampled from an adult who was a healthcare worker with PCR-confirmed SARS-CoV-2 infection or an uninfected control (not recorded which). This chain joins TRBV11-2 and TRBJ2-7, with D possibly being TRBD1 (5 bases). The sequenced material came from whole blood. CDR3: CASSLGSRASEQYF. CDR3 DNA sequence: TGTGCCAGCAGCTTAGGGTCCAGGGCCAGCGAGCAGTACTTC.